A selection of T cell receptor beta chains follows, all from one sample in a study of cytomegalovirus exposure and HLA in healthy donors. Only in-frame clones appear in the TCRdb table, and some are missing; sequencing was by immunoSEQ multiplex PCR. In the table there are some 150,000 clones, approximately 75% of which are singletons. The sequenced sample consisted of PBMCs. The receptors come from a man aged 18 to 29 in good health and CMV-seronegative. The CDR3 runs from the conserved cysteine through the conserved F or W. D genes are given only for firm matches. Only part of the rows carry a size: once, few, many, or a class if the clone is expanded.

j_call d_call v_call clone_size cdr3_aa cdr3_nt
TRBJ1-1 . TRBV4-1 . CASSQAGGGNTEAFF TGCGCCAGCAGCCAAGCGGGAGGGGGGAACACTGAAGCTTTCTTT
TRBJ2-7 TRBD1 TRBV6-5 . CASGGQGALEQYF TGTGCCAGCGGGGGACAGGGGGCCCTCGAGCAGTACTTC
TRBJ2-4 TRBD1 TRBV6-1 . CASSEAQQGAGDSQYF TGTGCCAGCAGTGAAGCGCAGCAGGGGGCTGGGGACAGTCAGTACTTC
TRBJ2-3 . TRBV5-1 . CASGRGDSQADTQYF TGCGCCAGCGGAAGAGGGGACTCCCAGGCAGATACGCAGTATTTT
TRBJ2-5 . TRBV5-1 . CASSLAGGYQETQYF TGCGCCAGCAGCTTGGCCGGAGGGTACCAAGAGACCCAGTACTTC
TRBJ2-3 . TRBV4-1 . CASSQAHSLSTDTQYF TGCGCCAGCAGCCAAGCCCATTCACTGAGCACAGATACGCAGTATTTT
TRBJ2-1 TRBD2 TRBV10-1 . CASSDSGLAGGRRYNEQFF TGCGCCAGCAGTGACTCGGGACTAGCGGGGGGGCGCCGATACAATGAGCAGTTCTTC
TRBJ2-3 . TRBV4-2 . CASSQKGTGFDTDTQYF TGTGCCAGCAGCCAAAAGGGGACTGGGTTCGACACAGATACGCAGTATTTT
TRBJ1-1 . TRBV25-1 . CASSELGDTYTEAFF TGTGCCAGCAGTGAACTAGGGGACACGTACACTGAAGCTTTCTTT
TRBJ1-2 TRBD1 TRBV5-8 . CASRRTGFKGYTF TGTGCCAGCAGAAGGACAGGGTTTAAAGGCTACACCTTC
TRBJ2-1 . TRBV28 . CASSFSNEQFF TGTGCCAGCAGTTTCTCCAATGAGCAGTTCTTC
TRBJ2-2 TRBD2 TRBV7-3 few CASSPLGLGNTGELFF TGTGCCAGCAGCCCCCTGGGACTAGGAAACACCGGGGAGCTGTTTTTT
TRBJ1-1 . TRBV28 . CASSSGGGRGTEAFF TGTGCCAGCAGCAGTGGCGGGGGTAGGGGCACTGAAGCTTTCTTT
TRBJ2-7 TRBD1 TRBV23-1 . CASSHSTGTGGRREQYF TGCGCCAGCAGTCATTCGACCGGGACAGGGGGTCGTCGCGAGCAGTACTTC
TRBJ1-5 TRBD1 TRBV28 . CASSRGQGYNQPQHF TGTGCCAGCTCCCGTGGACAGGGTTACAATCAGCCCCAGCATTTT
TRBJ1-1 . TRBV7-9 . CSSSLAAGGGTEAFF TGTTCCAGCAGCTTAGCGGCAGGAGGTGGGACTGAAGCTTTCTTT
TRBJ2-5 TRBD1 TRBV11-2 few CASSQPGTGGRETQYF TGTGCCAGCAGCCAGCCGGGGACAGGGGGCCGGGAGACCCAGTACTTC
TRBJ1-2 . TRBV6-6 . CASNLTPGGYTF TGTGCCAGCAATCTAACTCCAGGTGGCTACACCTTC
TRBJ1-1 TRBD1 TRBV28 few CASSPGQGDTEAFF TGTGCCAGCAGTCCTGGACAGGGCGACACTGAAGCTTTCTTT
TRBJ2-5 . TRBV5-6 . CASSLADDSRYF TGTGCCAGCAGCTTGGCCGATGACTCAAGGTACTTC
TRBJ1-2 . TRBV30 . CAWSVPPGRGYTF TGTGCCTGGAGTGTACCCCCCGGTCGGGGCTACACCTTC
TRBJ2-2 . TRBV30 . CAWSSSIGAARTGELFF TGTGCCTGGAGTTCCTCCATTGGGGCAGCAAGAACCGGGGAGCTGTTTTTT
TRBJ2-4 . TRBV20-1 . CSASELNIQYF TGCAGTGCTAGCGAGTTGAACATTCAGTACTTC
TRBJ1-1 . TRBV7-9 . CASSPDPGTEAFF TGTGCCAGCAGCCCAGACCCGGGCACTGAAGCTTTCTTT
TRBJ1-1 . TRBV6-5 . CASSMNTEAFF TGTGCCAGCAGCATGAACACTGAAGCTTTCTTT
TRBJ1-3 TRBD1 TRBV5-6 . CASSLGTGGNTIYF TGTGCCAGCAGCTTAGGGACAGGGGGAAACACCATATATTTT
TRBJ2-1 TRBD2 TRBV6-4 . CASSPSGGTYNEQFF TGTGCCAGCAGCCCTAGCGGGGGGACCTACAATGAGCAGTTCTTC
TRBJ2-1 TRBD2 TRBV2 . CASSESPSGGATGQFF TGTGCCAGCAGTGAATCGCCCAGCGGGGGGGCCACTGGGCAGTTCTTC
TRBJ1-4 TRBD1 TRBV19 . CASSDRVHEKLFF TGTGCCAGTAGCGACAGGGTTCATGAAAAACTGTTTTTT
TRBJ1-4 TRBD1 TRBV10-3 . CAISEPGGGADEKLFF TGTGCCATCAGTGAACCCGGAGGGGGCGCAGATGAAAAACTGTTTTTT
TRBJ1-1 . TRBV10-2 . CASSESGGTEAFF TGCGCCAGCAGTGAGTCCGGGGGCACTGAAGCTTTCTTT
TRBJ2-3 TRBD2 TRBV14 . CASSLAGGRSLTQYF TGTGCCAGCAGCCTAGCGGGGGGGCGAAGTCTTACGCAGTATTTT
TRBJ1-1 . TRBV11-2 . CASSSVDTEAFF TGTGCCAGCAGCTCCGTAGACACTGAAGCTTTCTTT
TRBJ1-4 TRBD1 TRBV10-2 once CASSGTGVFEKLLF TGTGCCAGCAGCGGGACAGGGGTCTTTGAAAAACTGCTTTTT
TRBJ1-1 . TRBV6-5 . CASKTGERTEAFF TGTGCCAGCAAAACCGGGGAGAGGACTGAAGCTTTCTTT
TRBJ2-7 TRBD1 TRBV11-1 . CASSSRTGYEQYF TGTGCCAGCAGTTCGAGGACAGGGTACGAGCAGTACTTC
TRBJ2-3 TRBD1 TRBV7-9 few CASWGTGKGTDTQYF TGTGCCAGCTGGGGGACAGGGAAGGGCACAGATACGCAGTATTTT
TRBJ2-3 TRBD1 TRBV6-4 few CASSEQGGGTDTQYF TGTGCCAGCAGCGAACAGGGGGGCGGCACAGATACGCAGTATTTT
TRBJ2-7 TRBD1 TRBV11-3 . CASSRGGTGDYEQYF TGTGCCAGCAGCCGGGGTGGGACAGGGGACTACGAGCAGTACTTC
TRBJ2-5 . TRBV5-1 . CASRRQETPQETQYF TGCGCCAGCAGGCGACAGGAGACCCCCCAAGAGACCCAGTACTTC
TRBJ1-1 . TRBV5-1 once CASSLLETNTEAFF TGCGCCAGCAGCTTGCTGGAGACGAACACTGAAGCTTTCTTT
TRBJ1-2 . TRBV28 . CASSPRGFGYTF TGTGCCAGCAGTCCGAGGGGGTTTGGCTACACCTTC